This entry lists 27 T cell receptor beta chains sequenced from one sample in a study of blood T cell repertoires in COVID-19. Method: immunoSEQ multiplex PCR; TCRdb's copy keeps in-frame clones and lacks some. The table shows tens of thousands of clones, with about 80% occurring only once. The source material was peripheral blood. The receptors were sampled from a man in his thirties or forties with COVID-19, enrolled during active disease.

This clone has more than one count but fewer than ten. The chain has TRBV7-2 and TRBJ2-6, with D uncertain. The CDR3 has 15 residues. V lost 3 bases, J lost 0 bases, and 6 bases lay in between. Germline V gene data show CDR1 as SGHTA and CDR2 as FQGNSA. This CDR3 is CASSFAASGANVLTF. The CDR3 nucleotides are TGTGCCAGCAGCTTCGCGGCCTCTGGGGCCAACGTCCTGACTTTC. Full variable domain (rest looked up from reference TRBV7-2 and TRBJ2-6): GAGVSQSPSNKVTEKGKDVELRCDPISGHTALYWYRQSLGQGLEFLIYFQGNSAPDKSGLPSDRFSAERTGGSVSTLTIQRTQQEDSAVYLCASSFAASGANVLTFGAGSRLTVL.

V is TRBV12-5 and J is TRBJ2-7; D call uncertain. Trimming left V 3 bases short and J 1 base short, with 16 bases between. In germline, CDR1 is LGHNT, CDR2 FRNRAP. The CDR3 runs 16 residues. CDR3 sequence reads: CASGFHTRVLSYEQYF. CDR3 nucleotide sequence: TGTGCTAGTGGTTTTCACACACGGGTATTGTCCTACGAGCAGTACTTC.

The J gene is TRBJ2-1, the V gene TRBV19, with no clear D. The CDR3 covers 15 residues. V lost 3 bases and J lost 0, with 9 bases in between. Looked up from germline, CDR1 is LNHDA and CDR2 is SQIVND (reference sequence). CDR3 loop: CASSIQALSYNEQFF. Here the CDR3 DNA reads TGTGCCAGTAGTATCCAAGCCCTCTCCTACAATGAGCAGTTCTTC.

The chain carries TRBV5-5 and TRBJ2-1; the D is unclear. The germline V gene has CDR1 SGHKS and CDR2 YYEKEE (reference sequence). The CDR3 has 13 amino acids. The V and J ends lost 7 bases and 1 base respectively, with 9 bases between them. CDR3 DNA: TGTGCCAGCCTTGAGTGGTCCTACAATGAGCAGTTCTTC. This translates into CASLEWSYNEQFF.

The CDR3 region is CATHRDENSPLHF. The CDR3 DNA follows: TGTGCCACCCACAGGGATGAGAATTCACCCCTCCACTTT. The chain combines TRBV10-3 with TRBJ1-6, with D maybe TRBD1 (6 bases). This CDR3 is 13 amino acids long. CDR1 ENHRY and CDR2 SYGVKD come from the germline V gene. With 10 bases removed from V and 7 bases from J, the gap between germline ends came to 14 bases.

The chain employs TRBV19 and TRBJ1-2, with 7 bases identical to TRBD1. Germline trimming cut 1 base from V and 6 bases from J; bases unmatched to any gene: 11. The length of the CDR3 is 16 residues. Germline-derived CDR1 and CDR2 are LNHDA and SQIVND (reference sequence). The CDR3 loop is CASSIGGGAWLDGYTF. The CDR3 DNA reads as TGTGCCAGTAGTATAGGAGGGGGCGCGTGGCTCGATGGCTACACCTTC. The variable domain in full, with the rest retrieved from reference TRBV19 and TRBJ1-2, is DGGITQSPKYLFRKEGQNVTLSCEQNLNHDAMYWYRQDPGQGLRLIYYSQIVNDFQKGDIAEGYSVSREKKESFPLTVTSAQKNPTAFYLCASSIGGGAWLDGYTFGSGTRLTVV.

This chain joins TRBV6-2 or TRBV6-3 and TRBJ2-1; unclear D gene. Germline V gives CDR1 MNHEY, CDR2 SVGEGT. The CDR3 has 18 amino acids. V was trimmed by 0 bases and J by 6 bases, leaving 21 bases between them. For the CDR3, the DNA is TGTGCCAGCAGTTACTCGCACCTTGACTTACCTCGTTTCAATGAGCAGTTCTTC. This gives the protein CASSYSHLDLPRFNEQFF.

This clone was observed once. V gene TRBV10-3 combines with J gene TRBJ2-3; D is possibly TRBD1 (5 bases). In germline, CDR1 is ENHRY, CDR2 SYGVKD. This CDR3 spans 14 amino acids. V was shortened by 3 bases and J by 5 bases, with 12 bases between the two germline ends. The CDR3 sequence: CAISDSRAGDTQYF. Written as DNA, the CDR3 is TGTGCCATCAGTGACTCCAGGGCTGGAGATACGCAGTATTTT.

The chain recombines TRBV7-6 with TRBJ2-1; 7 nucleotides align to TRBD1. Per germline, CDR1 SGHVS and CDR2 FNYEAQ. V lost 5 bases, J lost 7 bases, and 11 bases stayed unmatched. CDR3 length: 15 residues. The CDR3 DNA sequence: TGTGCCAGCAGCCTAGGGGGCCTACAGGCGAATGAGCAGTTCTTC. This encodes CASSLGGLQANEQFF.

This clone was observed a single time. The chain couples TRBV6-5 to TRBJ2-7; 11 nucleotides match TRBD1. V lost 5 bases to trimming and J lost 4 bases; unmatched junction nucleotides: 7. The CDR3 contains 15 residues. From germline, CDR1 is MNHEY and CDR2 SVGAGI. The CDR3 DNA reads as TGTGCCAGCAGTCCTCGGACAGGGGGCCGTTACGAGCAGTACTTC. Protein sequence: CASSPRTGGRYEQYF.

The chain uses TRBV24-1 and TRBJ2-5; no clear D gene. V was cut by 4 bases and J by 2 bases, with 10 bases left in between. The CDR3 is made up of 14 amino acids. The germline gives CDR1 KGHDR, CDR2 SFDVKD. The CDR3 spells CATSDPGVQETQYF. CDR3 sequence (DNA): TGTGCCACCAGTGACCCCGGTGTACAAGAGACCCAGTACTTC.

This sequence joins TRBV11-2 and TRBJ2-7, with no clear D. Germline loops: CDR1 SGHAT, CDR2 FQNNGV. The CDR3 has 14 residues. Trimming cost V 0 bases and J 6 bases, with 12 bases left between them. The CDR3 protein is CASSLDQNLSEQYF. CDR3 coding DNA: TGTGCCAGCAGCTTAGATCAAAACTTATCCGAGCAGTACTTC.

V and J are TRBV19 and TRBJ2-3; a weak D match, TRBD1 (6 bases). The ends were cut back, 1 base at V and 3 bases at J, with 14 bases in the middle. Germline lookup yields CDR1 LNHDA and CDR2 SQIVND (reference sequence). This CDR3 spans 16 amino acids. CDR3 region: CASSIGQEDQTDTQYF. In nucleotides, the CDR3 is TGTGCCAGTAGTATAGGACAGGAAGATCAAACAGATACGCAGTATTTT. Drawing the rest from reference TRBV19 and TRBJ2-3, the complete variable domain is DGGITQSPKYLFRKEGQNVTLSCEQNLNHDAMYWYRQDPGQGLRLIYYSQIVNDFQKGDIAEGYSVSREKKESFPLTVTSAQKNPTAFYLCASSIGQEDQTDTQYFGPGTRLTVL.

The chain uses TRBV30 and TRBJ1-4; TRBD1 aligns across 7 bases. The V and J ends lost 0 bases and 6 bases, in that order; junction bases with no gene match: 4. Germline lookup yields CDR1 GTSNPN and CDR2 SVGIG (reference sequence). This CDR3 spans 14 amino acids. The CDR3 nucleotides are TGTGCCTGGAGTGTCCCGACAGGGCATGAAAAACTGTTTTTT. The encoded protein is CAWSVPTGHEKLFF. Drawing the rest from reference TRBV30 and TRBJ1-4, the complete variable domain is SQTIHQWPATLVQPVGSPLSLECTVEGTSNPNLYWYRQAAGRGLQLLFYSVGIGQISSEVPQNLSASRPQDRQFILSSKKLLLSDSGFYLCAWSVPTGHEKLFFGSGTQLSVL.

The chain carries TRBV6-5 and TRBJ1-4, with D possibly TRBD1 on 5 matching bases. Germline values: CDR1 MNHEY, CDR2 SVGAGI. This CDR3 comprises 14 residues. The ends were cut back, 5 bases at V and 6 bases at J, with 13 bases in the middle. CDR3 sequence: CASSTAQGDEKLFF. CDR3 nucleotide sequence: TGTGCCAGCAGTACTGCCCAGGGTGATGAAAAACTGTTTTTT.

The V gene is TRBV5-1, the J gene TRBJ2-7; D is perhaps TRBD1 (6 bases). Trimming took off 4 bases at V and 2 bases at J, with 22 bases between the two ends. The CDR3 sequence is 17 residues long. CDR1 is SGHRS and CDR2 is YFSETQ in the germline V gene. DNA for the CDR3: TGCGCCAGCAGCGTCAACCTACAGGGTTCGTCTCCCTACGAGCAGTACTTC. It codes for CASSVNLQGSSPYEQYF.

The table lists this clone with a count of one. CDR3 nucleotides: TGTGCCAGCAGCCCGACTAGCGCTACCTTGGGAAACATTCAGTACTTC. This sequence encodes CASSPTSATLGNIQYF. The rearrangement uses TRBV4-2 and TRBJ2-4; 8 positions match TRBD2. The CDR3 extends over 16 amino acids. Germline CDR1 and CDR2: LGHNA and YNFKEQ. V dropped 4 bases and J dropped 6; count of bases not matched to a gene: 11.

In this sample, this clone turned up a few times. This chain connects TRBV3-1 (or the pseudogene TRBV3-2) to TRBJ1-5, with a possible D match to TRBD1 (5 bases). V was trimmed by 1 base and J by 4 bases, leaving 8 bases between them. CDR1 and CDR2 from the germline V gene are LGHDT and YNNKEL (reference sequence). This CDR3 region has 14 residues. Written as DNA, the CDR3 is TGTGCCAGCAGCCAAGGGACATTTAATCAGCCCCAGCATTTT. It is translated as CASSQGTFNQPQHF.

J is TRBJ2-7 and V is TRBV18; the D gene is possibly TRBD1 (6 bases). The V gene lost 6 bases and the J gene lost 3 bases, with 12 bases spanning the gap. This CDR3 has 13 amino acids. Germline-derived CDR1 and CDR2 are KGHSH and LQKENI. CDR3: CASSPEQGYEQYF. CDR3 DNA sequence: TGTGCCAGCTCCCCTGAACAGGGCTACGAGCAGTACTTC.

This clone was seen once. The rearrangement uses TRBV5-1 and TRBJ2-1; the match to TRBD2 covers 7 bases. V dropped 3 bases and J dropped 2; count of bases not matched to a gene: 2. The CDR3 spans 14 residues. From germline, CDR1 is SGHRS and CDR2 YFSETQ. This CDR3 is CASSSAGAYNEQFF. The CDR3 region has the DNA TGCGCCAGCAGCTCTGCGGGGGCCTACAATGAGCAGTTCTTC.

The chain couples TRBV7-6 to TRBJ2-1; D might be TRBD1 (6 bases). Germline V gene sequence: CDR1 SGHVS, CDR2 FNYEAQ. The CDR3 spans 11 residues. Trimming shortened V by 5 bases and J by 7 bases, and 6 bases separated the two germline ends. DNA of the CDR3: TGTGCCAGCAGCCAGGGGAATGAGCAGTTCTTC. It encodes CASSQGNEQFF.

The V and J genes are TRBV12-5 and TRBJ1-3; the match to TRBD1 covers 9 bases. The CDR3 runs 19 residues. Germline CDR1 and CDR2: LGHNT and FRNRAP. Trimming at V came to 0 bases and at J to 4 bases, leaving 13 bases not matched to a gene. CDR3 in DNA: TGTGCTAGTGGTTTGGTACCGCTAAGCTACAGGGGGCCGGGAAACACCATATATTTT. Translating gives CASGLVPLSYRGPGNTIYF.

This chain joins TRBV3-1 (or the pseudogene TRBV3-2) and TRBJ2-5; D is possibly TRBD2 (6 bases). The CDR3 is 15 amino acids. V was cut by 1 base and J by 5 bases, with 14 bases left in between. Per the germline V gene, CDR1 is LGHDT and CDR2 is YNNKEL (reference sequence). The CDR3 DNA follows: TGTGCCAGCAGCCAAGTGGGACTGATACTGGAGACCCAGTACTTC. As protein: CASSQVGLILETQYF.

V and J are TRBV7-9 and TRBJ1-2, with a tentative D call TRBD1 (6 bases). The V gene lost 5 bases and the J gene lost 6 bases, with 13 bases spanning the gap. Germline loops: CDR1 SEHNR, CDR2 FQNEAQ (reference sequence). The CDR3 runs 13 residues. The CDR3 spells CASSLTGKDGYTF. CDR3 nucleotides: TGTGCCAGCAGCCTCACAGGGAAGGATGGCTACACCTTC.

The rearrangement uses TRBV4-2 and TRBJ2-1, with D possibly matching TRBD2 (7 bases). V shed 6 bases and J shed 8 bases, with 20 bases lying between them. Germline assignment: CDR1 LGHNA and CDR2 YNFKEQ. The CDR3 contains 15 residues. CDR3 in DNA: TGTGCCAGCAGGGAGGGGGAGGGACGTTATGATGAGCAGTTCTTC. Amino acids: CASREGEGRYDEQFF.

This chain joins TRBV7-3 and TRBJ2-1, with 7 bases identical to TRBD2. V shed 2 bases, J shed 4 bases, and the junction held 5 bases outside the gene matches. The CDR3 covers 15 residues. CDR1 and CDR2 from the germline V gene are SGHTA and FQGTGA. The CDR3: CASSLDPGGYNEQFF. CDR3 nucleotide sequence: TGTGCCAGCAGCTTAGACCCCGGGGGGTACAATGAGCAGTTCTTC.

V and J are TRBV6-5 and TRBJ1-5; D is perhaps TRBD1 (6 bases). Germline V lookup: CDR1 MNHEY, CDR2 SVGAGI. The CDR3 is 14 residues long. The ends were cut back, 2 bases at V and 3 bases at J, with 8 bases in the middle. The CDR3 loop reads CASSYGGANQPQHF. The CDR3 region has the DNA TGTGCCAGCAGTTACGGGGGGGCCAATCAGCCCCAGCATTTT.